What follows is one T cell receptor beta chain and its context. Its antigen is currently unknown. Mismatch with germline at one junction end may stem from a read error. Sequencing used immunoSEQ multiplex PCR; TCRdb keeps in-frame clones, though not all of them. The repertoire consists of 350,000 to 450,000 clones, with under 95% occurring once and the leading ten covering about 3.8%. The data were obtained in a study of Ad26.COV2.S vaccination and SARS-CoV-2 variants. Findings and caveats of the study: Vaccine recipients showed a spike-specific TCR breadth that was higher than in placebo recipients. Substantial post-vaccination breadth of spike-specific CD8+ and CD4+ T cell responses was reported. Assessments of TCR breadth and depth may have underestimated the total T cell responses. People who got the vaccine or the placebo had similar non-spike TCR breadth.

The V gene's germline CDR1 is SSHAT and CDR2 FNYEAQ (reference sequence). The CDR3 runs 15 residues. The chain has TRBV7-7 and TRBJ2-1, with 11 bases aligning to TRBD2. The specimen was peripheral blood, collected after recovery from COVID-19. This clonotype was obtained from a human donor who had recovered from COVID-19. In DNA form, the CDR3 reads TGTGCTAGCAGCACCGGGACTAGCGGAAACAATGAGCAGTTCTTC. Protein sequence: CASSTGTSGNNEQFF. Variable domain in full (rest from reference TRBV7-7 and TRBJ2-1): GAGVSQSPRYKVTKRGQDVTLRCDPISSHATLYWYQQALGQGPEFLTYFNYEAQPDKSGLPSDRFSAERPEGSISTLTIQRTEQRDSAMYRCASSTGTSGNNEQFFGPGTRLTVL.